This is a list of T cell receptor beta chains from one sample in a study of identifying expanded T cells in peripheral blood. Generated by immunoSEQ multiplex PCR, the TCRdb table keeps only in-frame clones and is missing some. The sample carries about 78,000 clones, roughly four fifths recorded once. Input material: blood. The receptors stem from a person between 18 and 70 years old in good health. Each CDR3 is given with its conserved first and last residue. A D gene is named only where the DNA matches it firmly. The size entry is marked missing in some rows and otherwise reads once, few, many or a size class.

NA	TRBD1	TRBV28	TRBJ2-7	TGTGCCAGCAGTTTCGGACAGGGGGGCTACGAGCAGTACTTC	CASSFGQGGYEQYF
NA	NA	TRBV18	TRBJ1-2	TGTGCCAGCTCGGCAAACGGTGGGGCAGATGGCTACACCTTC	CASSANGGADGYTF
NA	NA	TRBV28	TRBJ2-2	TGTGCCAGCAGGACCGGGACGAACACCGGGGAGCTGTTTTTT	CASRTGTNTGELFF
NA	NA	TRBV7-9	TRBJ1-3	TGTGCCAGCAGCTTAGATGTCGGGAGCTCTGGAAACACCATATATTTT	CASSLDVGSSGNTIYF
NA	TRBD1	TRBV7-9	TRBJ2-7	TGTGCCAGCAGCTTTTCGGGACAGGGGGTATTCTACGAGCAGTACTTC	CASSFSGQGVFYEQYF
NA	NA	TRBV4-1	TRBJ2-3	TGCGCCAGCAGCCGAAAAGAAGGTCCAGATACGCAGTATTTT	CASSRKEGPDTQYF
NA	NA	TRBV6-1	TRBJ2-5	TGTGCCAGCAGTGACTTCCTAGCGAAGGGCAGTGGCGAGACCCAGTACTTC	CASSDFLAKGSGETQYF
NA	NA	TRBV10-3	TRBJ2-3	TGTGCCATCAGGGCCCAGGAGTCTAGCACAGATACGCAGTATTTT	CAIRAQESSTDTQYF
few	TRBD2	TRBV10-3	TRBJ2-3	TGTGCCATCAGTGGGACTAGCGGGAGCACAGATACGCAGTATTTT	CAISGTSGSTDTQYF
NA	TRBD2	TRBV18	TRBJ2-4	TGTGCCAGCTCACAATTGGGGACTAGCGGGAGGGCCGAGTCCAAAAACATTCAGTACTTC	CASSQLGTSGRAESKNIQYF
NA	TRBD1	TRBV6-4	TRBJ2-3	TGTGCCAGCAGTGGCCTGCCGGGACAGGTTCCCGCAGATACGCAGTATTTT	CASSGLPGQVPADTQYF
once	NA	TRBV11-3	TRBJ2-3	TGTGCCAGCAGCTCCGGTTCTAGCACAGATACGCAGTATTTT	CASSSGSSTDTQYF
many	NA	TRBV6-5	TRBJ2-7	TGTGCCAGCAGTTCGACAGAATACGAGCAGTACTTC	CASSSTEYEQYF
NA	TRBD1	TRBV7-2	TRBJ1-1	TGTGCCAGCAGCTTAGTAGGGACAGGGGGCTGGGGCACTGAAGCTTTCTTT	CASSLVGTGGWGTEAFF
NA	NA	TRBV11-1	TRBJ2-7	TGTGCCAGCAGCTTAGGAGGGGGGACGCTTTACTTC	CASSLGGGTLYF
NA	TRBD2	TRBV29-1	TRBJ2-5	TGCAGCGGCGGGGAGGGGACAGAGACCCAGTACTTC	CSGGEGTETQYF
few	TRBD1	TRBV6-5	TRBJ1-2	TGTGCCAGCACCCCAGCAGGGGGGAACTATGGCTACACCTTC	CASTPAGGNYGYTF
NA	TRBD1	TRBV18	TRBJ2-7	TGTGCCAGCTCACGGGACAGGGAGGTGGGCGAGCAGTACTTC	CASSRDREVGEQYF
few	TRBD1	TRBV5-4	TRBJ1-2	TGTGCCAGCAGCCCCTCGACAGGGTGGTGGGGCTACACCTTC	CASSPSTGWWGYTF
NA	NA	TRBV29-1	TRBJ1-1	TGCAGCGTTGAAGACCCTCCCAGGTACACTGAAGCTTTCTTT	CSVEDPPRYTEAFF
NA	NA	TRBV2	TRBJ2-1	TGTGCCAGCAGGGAATGGGACGCACTCCCGGGTGAGGAGCAGTTCTTC	CASREWDALPGEEQFF
NA	NA	TRBV14	TRBJ2-1	TGTGCCAGCAGCCAAGAATTGCAGGCCCGGGAGCAGTTCTTC	CASSQELQAREQFF
NA	TRBD2	TRBV18	TRBJ2-5	TGTGCCAGCTCACCTTTATCTAGCGGGCTTTTGGAGACCCAGTACTTC	CASSPLSSGLLETQYF
few	NA	TRBV19	TRBJ2-1	TGTGCCAGTAGGACAGGTGTCGCCTACAATGAGCAGTTCTTC	CASRTGVAYNEQFF
NA	NA	TRBV7-2	TRBJ1-2	TGTGCCAGCAGCCTTAGTACGAACGACTATGGCTACACCTTC	CASSLSTNDYGYTF
NA	TRBD2	TRBV7-3	TRBJ2-2	TGTGCCAGCAGCCCGACTAGCGGGAGGGCGAACACCGGGGAGCTGTTTTTT	CASSPTSGRANTGELFF
few	NA	TRBV19	TRBJ2-1	TGTGCCAGTAGTGTACGGGTCTACAATGAGCAGTTCTTC	CASSVRVYNEQFF
NA	NA	TRBV7-8	TRBJ2-7	TGTGCCAGCAGCTTACCCAGCGGGTACGGTCTCTACGAGCAGTACTTC	CASSLPSGYGLYEQYF
NA	NA	TRBV10-3	TRBJ2-2	TGTGCCATCCCTGGAAGGGTAGTTACGAGTTCCCTTCCCAACACCGGGGAGCTGTTTTTT	CAIPGRVVTSSLPNTGELFF
few	NA	TRBV7-9	TRBJ2-6	TGTGCCAGCAGCGCCGGGACGATCTCTGGGGCCAACGTCCTGACTTTC	CASSAGTISGANVLTF
NA	TRBD1	TRBV7-9	TRBJ2-7	TGTGCCAGCAGCCCTCAAGGGGGACAGGGGAGCTCCTACGAGCAGTACTTC	CASSPQGGQGSSYEQYF
NA	NA	TRBV30	TRBJ1-1	TGTGCCAGCCACCCCCCTAAAAAAGACACTGAAGCTTTCTTT	CASHPPKKDTEAFF
NA	NA	TRBV7-2	TRBJ2-2	TGTGCCAGCAGAGTTTATATGGGGAAGAACACCGGGGAGCTGTTTTTT	CASRVYMGKNTGELFF
NA	NA	TRBV28	TRBJ1-2	TGTGCCAGCTCATCCCCTTATGGCTACACCTTC	CASSSPYGYTF
NA	TRBD2	TRBV29-1	TRBJ2-5	TGCAGCGTTGAAGTAGATAGGCGGGGGGAGACCCAGTACTTC	CSVEVDRRGETQYF
NA	TRBD2	TRBV6-5	TRBJ2-7	TGTGCCAGCAGTTACGGGCGGGGACTAGACGAGCAGTACTTC	CASSYGRGLDEQYF
NA	NA	TRBV9	TRBJ2-7	TGTGCCAGCAGCGTATATAAGCAGTACTTC	CASSVYKQYF
NA	TRBD2	TRBV18	TRBJ2-2	TGTGCCAGCTCACCACGGCTAGCGGGATCTGGTTCCGGGGAGCTGTTTTTT	CASSPRLAGSGSGELFF
few	TRBD2	TRBV11-2	TRBJ2-7	TGTGCCAGCAGCTTAGTTGGACTAGCGGGACGCACCAGCTACGAGCAGTACTTC	CASSLVGLAGRTSYEQYF
NA	NA	TRBV5-1	TRBJ1-3	TGCGCCAGCAGCTTGTCCCCAGGGGACCGAGGGGGAAACACCATATATTTT	CASSLSPGDRGGNTIYF
NA	NA	TRBV25-1	TRBJ2-2	TGTGCCAGCAGTGAATCGCAGGGGCGTAGGTCCGGGGAGCTGTTTTTT	CASSESQGRRSGELFF
NA	NA	TRBV6-5	TRBJ2-2	TGTGCCAGCAGTTACATATCCGACACCGGGGAGCTGTTTTTT	CASSYISDTGELFF
NA	NA	TRBV4-1	TRBJ1-4	TGCGCCAGCAGCCAAGATAAGGCCGGGACCACTAATGAAAAACTGTTTTTT	CASSQDKAGTTNEKLFF
once	TRBD2	TRBV28	TRBJ2-5	TGTGCCAGCAGTCCCATAGCGGGAGGGCCCTGGGAGACCCAGTACTTC	CASSPIAGGPWETQYF
NA	NA	TRBV29-1	TRBJ2-3	TGCAGCGTAGACAGTACTAGCACAGATACGCAGTATTTT	CSVDSTSTDTQYF
NA	TRBD2	TRBV30	TRBJ2-5	TGTGCCTGGAGTGTAGTTGGTCTAGCGGCCTTCCAAGAGACCCAGTACTTC	CAWSVVGLAAFQETQYF
NA	NA	TRBV11-3	TRBJ2-1	TGTGCCAGCAGCGACCCCGCCGGTGAGCAGTTCTTC	CASSDPAGEQFF
NA	TRBD1	TRBV28	TRBJ1-4	TGTGCCAGCAGTGACAGGGGCGCAACTAATGAAAAACTGTTTTTT	CASSDRGATNEKLFF
NA	NA	TRBV5-4	TRBJ1-4	TGTGCCAGCAGCTCCACAATAACTAATGAAAAACTGTTTTTT	CASSSTITNEKLFF
NA	NA	TRBV9	TRBJ2-4	TGTGCCAGCAGCTCCGGGGGTGGCATAGCCAAAAACATTCAGTACTTC	CASSSGGGIAKNIQYF
NA	NA	TRBV18	TRBJ2-1	TGTGCCAGCTCACCATCAACAGGGCCCATTTTTGAGCAGTTCTTC	CASSPSTGPIFEQFF
once	NA	TRBV5-1	TRBJ2-2	TGCGCCAGCAGCTTGGAGGGCGGGGGCCGACCAGGCGCCGGGGAGCTGTTTTTT	CASSLEGGGRPGAGELFF
NA	TRBD1	TRBV11-3	TRBJ2-5	TGTGCCAGCAGCCCCGGGGGACAGGCCCAAGAGACCCAGTACTTC	CASSPGGQAQETQYF
few	NA	TRBV28	TRBJ1-4	TGTGCCAGCAGTTTTCTGGGCTCGGAAAAACTGTTTTTT	CASSFLGSEKLFF
NA	TRBD2	TRBV2	TRBJ2-5	TGTGCCAGCAGTGACGGGAGGACCCAAGAGACCCAGTACTTC	CASSDGRTQETQYF
NA	TRBD2	TRBV9	TRBJ2-5	TGTGCCAGCAGCGTAGAACTAGCGGGAGAGACCCAGTACTTC	CASSVELAGETQYF
once	TRBD1	TRBV28	TRBJ1-5	TGTGCCAGCAGTTTTAGGGGGACAGCAAATCAGCCCCAGCATTTT	CASSFRGTANQPQHF
few	NA	TRBV7-3	TRBJ2-2	TGTGCCAGCAGCTTAACGGGTGGTAGGGACACCGGGGAGCTGTTTTTT	CASSLTGGRDTGELFF
once	NA	TRBV7-2	TRBJ1-1	TGTGCCAGCAGCTTAGTCGCAGCGAACACTGAAGCTTTCTTT	CASSLVAANTEAFF
NA	NA	TRBV2	TRBJ2-2	TGTGCCAGCACTCCGGGACGGCTGAACACCGGGGAGCTGTTTTTT	CASTPGRLNTGELFF